The rows below give T cell receptor beta chains drawn from one sample of a study of CD8 T cells in ankylosing spondylitis. TCRdb re-called the 5' RACE reads with MiXCR, one entry per CDR3 protein. Altogether 150,000 to 200,000 distinct CDR3 sequences are present, around 32% being singletons, with the ten largest covering 6%. Sequenced input: synovial fluid, either unsorted or a sorted T cell fraction (not recorded which). The origin of the receptors is a male donor with ankylosing spondylitis. The CDR3 runs from the conserved cysteine through the conserved F or W. D genes are given only for firm matches. Clone size is shown for a subset of rows, as once, few, many or a class of expanded clone.

V	J	size	D	CDR3	DNA
TRBV5-1	TRBJ2-3	many	TRBD1	CASSLQGYTDTQYF	TGCGCCAGCAGTTTACAGGGGTACACAGATACGCAGTATTTT
TRBV28	TRBJ2-1	many	TRBD1	CASSPTEGQPNNEQFF	TGTGCCAGCAGCCCAACCGAGGGACAGCCCAACAATGAGCAGTTCTTC
TRBV29-1	TRBJ2-5	NA	TRBD2	CSVGTSARGETQYF	TGCAGCGTTGGGACTAGCGCCAGAGGGGAGACCCAGTACTTC
TRBV19	TRBJ2-7	NA	NA	CASRASSTYEQYF	TGTGCCAGTAGAGCGTCTTCCACCTACGAGCAGTACTTC
TRBV20-1	TRBJ2-3	few	TRBD1	CSAPMRQGYADTQYF	TGCAGTGCCCCGATGAGACAGGGGTATGCAGATACGCAGTATTTT
TRBV5-1	TRBJ2-2	NA	TRBD1	CASSIDRVVRTGELFF	TGCGCCAGCAGCATTGACAGGGTAGTTCGGACCGGGGAGCTGTTTTTT
TRBV4-3	TRBJ2-1	NA	TRBD2	CASSQERGAASGREAEQFF	TGCGCCAGCAGCCAAGAGCGAGGGGCGGCTAGCGGGAGGGAGGCTGAGCAGTTCTTC
TRBV20-1	TRBJ1-3	NA	NA	CSARDPGGNTIYF	TGCAGTGCTAGAGATCCGGGGGGAAACACCATATATTTT
TRBV28	TRBJ1-1	NA	TRBD1	CASRGTAKAFF	TGTGCCAGCAGAGGGACAGCGAAAGCTTTCTTT
TRBV5-1	TRBJ1-2	few	NA	CASSFYQGIDGYTF	TGCGCCAGCAGCTTCTATCAGGGCATCGATGGCTACACCTTC
TRBV25-1	TRBJ1-1	NA	TRBD1	CASSTGGAPEAFF	TGTGCCAGCAGTACAGGGGGCGCGCCTGAAGCTTTCTTT
TRBV14	TRBJ1-6	few	TRBD1	CASSPRQGRDSPLHF	TGTGCCAGCAGCCCAAGACAGGGTAGAGATTCACCCCTCCACTTT
TRBV29-1	TRBJ1-2	many	TRBD1	CSVEASTGFSGYTF	TGCAGCGTTGAAGCCTCGACAGGGTTTAGTGGCTACACCTTC
TRBV10-3	TRBJ2-5	few	NA	CATSYRETQYF	TGTGCCACATCGTACCGCGAGACCCAGTACTTC
TRBV6-2/TRBV6-3	TRBJ2-2	NA	NA	CASRDYSNTAGELFF	TGTGCCAGCAGAGACTACTCGAATACGGCCGGGGAGCTGTTTTTT
TRBV5-1	TRBJ1-5	NA	TRBD1	CASSFAPDRDSNQPQHF	TGCGCCAGCAGCTTTGCACCGGACAGGGATAGCAATCAGCCCCAGCATTTT
TRBV15	TRBJ1-5	many	NA	CATSSPPGGKEHNQPQHF	TGTGCCACCAGCAGCCCGCCGGGGGGGAAGGAGCACAATCAGCCCCAGCATTTT
TRBV12-3/TRBV12-4	TRBJ1-6	NA	TRBD1	CASRLISGGASSPLHF	TGTGCCAGCAGACTCATCTCAGGGGGCGCATCTTCACCCCTCCACTTT